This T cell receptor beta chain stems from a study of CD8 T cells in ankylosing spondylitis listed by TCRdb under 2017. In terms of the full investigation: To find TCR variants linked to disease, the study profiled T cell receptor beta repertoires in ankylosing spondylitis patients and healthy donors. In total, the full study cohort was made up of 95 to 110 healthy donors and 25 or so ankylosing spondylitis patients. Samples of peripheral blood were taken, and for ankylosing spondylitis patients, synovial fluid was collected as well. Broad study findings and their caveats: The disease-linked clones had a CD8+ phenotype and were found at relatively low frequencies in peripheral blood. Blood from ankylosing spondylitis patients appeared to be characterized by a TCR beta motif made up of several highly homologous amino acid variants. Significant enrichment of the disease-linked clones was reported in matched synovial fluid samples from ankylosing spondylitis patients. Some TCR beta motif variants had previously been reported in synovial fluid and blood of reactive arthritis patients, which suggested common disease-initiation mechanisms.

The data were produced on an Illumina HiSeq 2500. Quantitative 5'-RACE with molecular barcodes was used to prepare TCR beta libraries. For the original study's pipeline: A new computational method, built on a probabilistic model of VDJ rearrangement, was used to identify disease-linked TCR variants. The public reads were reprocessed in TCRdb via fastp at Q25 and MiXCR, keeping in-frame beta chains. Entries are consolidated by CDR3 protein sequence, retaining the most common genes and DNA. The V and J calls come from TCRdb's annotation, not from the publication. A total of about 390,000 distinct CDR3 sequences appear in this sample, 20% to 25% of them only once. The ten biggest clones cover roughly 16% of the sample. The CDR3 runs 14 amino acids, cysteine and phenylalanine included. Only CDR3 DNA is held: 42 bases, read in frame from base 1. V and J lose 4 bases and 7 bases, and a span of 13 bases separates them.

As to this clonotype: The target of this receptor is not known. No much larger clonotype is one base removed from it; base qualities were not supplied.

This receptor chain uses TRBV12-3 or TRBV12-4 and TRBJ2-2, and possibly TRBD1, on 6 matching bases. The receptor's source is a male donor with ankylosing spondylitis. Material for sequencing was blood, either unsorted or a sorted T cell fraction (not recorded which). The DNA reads TGTGCCAGCAGTTCGAACAGGGTTGGCGGGGAGCTGTTTTTT. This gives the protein CASSSNRVGGELFF.